This TCR beta chain was documented in a study of blood T cells in healthy people across ages (dated by TCRdb to 2014 to 2015). For the wider study: In model experiments, template switching captured roughly one uniquely barcoded TCR beta cDNA molecule for every two T cells. Age-related changes in TCR beta repertoire diversity were measured in the study by deep sequencing normalized with unique cDNA molecular identifiers. The donors were divided into four age groups: young (average around 15 years), middle-aged (about 40), aged (around 59) and long-lived (nearly 85). To avoid experimental bias, donors of different ages were randomly spread across the sequencing lanes. Two additional independent replicas of 1 million unique cDNA reads from the same blood draw were analyzed for two donors (one aged 18 to 30 and one aged 80 or older).

Donors were approximately 42 systemically healthy Caucasian individuals from Russia aged roughly 6 to 100 years. Around 9.8 milliliters of peripheral blood were collected from each donor into EDTA-treated Vacutainer tubes. PBMCs were isolated by Ficoll-Paque density-gradient centrifugation, with at least 6.5 million obtained per sample. Total RNA, at least 5 micrograms per sample, was extracted from PBMCs with Trizol reagent. Naive CD45RAhigh/CD27high T cell percentages were measured by flow cytometry on a PBMC aliquot from every donor. The method was 5' RACE. The data were produced on an Illumina HiSeq 2500. The second PCR ran for roughly 7 to 11 cycles and used a J-beta primer mix along with a sample-barcoded 5' primer. A template-switch 5' adaptor carrying 12 random nucleotides introduced a unique molecular identifier onto each TCR beta cDNA molecule. Each sample yielded at least 2.5 million CDR3-containing paired-end reads. First-strand cDNA synthesis was performed from all RNA using the Mint cDNA synthesis kit, with priming by a TRBC-specific oligonucleotide. All cDNA was treated with uracil-DNA glycosylase and then went through a first 18-cycle PCR with the universal primers M1SS and BC2_uni_R. The published analysis was carried out like this. For normalization, 1 million high-quality reads were randomly selected from each sample, with every read carrying a distinct molecular identifier. Reads sharing molecular identifiers were discarded rather than binned into consensus sequences. MiTCR, set to a Q25 quality threshold and the strictest error-elimination algorithm, was used for CDR3 identification, clonotype clustering and error correction. A nonparametric unseen species model with Euler transformation was used to estimate a lower bound on total TCR beta diversity. TCRdb reran the public reads through fastp at Q25 and MiXCR, keeping productive beta chains. Each record represents a unique CDR3 protein, reported with the most common genes and DNA among its rows. TCRdb assigned the V and J calls; the authors' analysis was not used. Present in this sample are some 370,000 distinct CDR3 sequences, about 52% of which were seen just once. Roughly 51% of the sample lies in the top ten.

As to this clonotype: Its antigen is not yet known. No base qualities exist here, and no much larger clone lies one base off it.

Including the terminal cysteine and phenylalanine, the CDR3 comprises 16 residues. Only the CDR3 part of the read is kept: 48 bases, read in frame from the first base. CDR1 and CDR2, looked up from the germline V gene (reference sequence), are SEHNR and FQNEAQ. Trimming removed 5 bases from V and 3 bases from J; the gene matches leave 10 bases unexplained. General findings and caveats noted by the study authors: Estimates of total diversity based on one million sequenced T cells were regarded as lower bounds and as underestimates. The percentage of naive T cells measured by flow cytometry correlated strongly with observed TCR beta diversity. Since profiling was done on bulk unsorted PBMCs, naive and antigen-experienced compartments could not be conclusively compared. The long-lived group showed more naive CD4+ T cells, fewer expanded clones and increased TCR diversity than the aged group, suggesting age selection. Donor CMV infection status was unknown, potentially confounding age-related changes in expanded clonotypes. As age increased, observed TCR beta diversity per million T cells dropped in a roughly linear way, and a significant reduction was already evident by age about 40.

This TCR was sampled from a man aged 60 to 69 in good health. Sequencing input: blood. The V and J segments used are TRBV7-9 and TRBJ2-3; 8 central bases correspond to TRBD2. CDR3 protein: CASSARRGGGTDTQYF. In nucleotides, the sequence is TGTGCCAGCAGCGCCCGAAGGGGCGGGGGGACAGATACGCAGTATTTT.